A single sample is the source of the 5 T cell receptor beta chains below, sequenced in a study of T cell responses to AZD1222 COVID-19 vaccine. Assay used: immunoSEQ multiplex PCR; TCRdb lists only in-frame clones, some missing. The sample lists 140,000 to 150,000 clones, roughly 89% occurring once. The starting material was peripheral blood, obtained on day 0 of AZD1222 vaccination. All receptors derive from an adult in good health.

The genes are TRBV7-9 and TRBJ2-1; D is perhaps TRBD1 or TRBD2 (6 bases each). Per germline, CDR1 SEHNR and CDR2 FQNEAQ (reference sequence). Between the trimmed V and J ends, which lost 2 bases and 2 bases, there was a span of 10 bases. This CDR3 has 15 residues. The CDR3 bases are TGTGCCAGCAGCTTATCCGGGGGCCCCTACAATGAGCAGTTCTTC. This translates into CASSLSGGPYNEQFF.

The V and J genes are TRBV5-4 and TRBJ2-7, with a tentative D call TRBD1 (5 bases). Deletions cut 3 bases from V and 5 bases from J, with 15 bases between. In germline, CDR1 is SGHNT, CDR2 YYREEE (reference sequence). There are 14 residues in the CDR3. The CDR3 loop reads CASSSLGRADEQYF. The CDR3 nucleotides read TGTGCCAGCAGCTCGCTAGGCAGGGCTGACGAGCAGTACTTC.

The rearrangement links TRBV15 to TRBJ2-1; D is uncertain. Deletions cut 0 bases from V and 0 bases from J, with 18 bases between. CDR3 length equals 19 residues. Germline values: CDR1 LNHNV, CDR2 YYDKDF (reference sequence). CDR3 nucleotides: TGTGCCACCAGCAGAGATCCCAAGTTGACTGCTAGCTCCTACAATGAGCAGTTCTTC. The encoded protein is CATSRDPKLTASSYNEQFF.

The chain couples TRBV4-1 to TRBJ2-2, with D perhaps matching TRBD1 or TRBD2 (6 bases each). The V end was cut by 1 base, the J end by 4 bases, with 13 bases between. CDR1 and CDR2 from the germline V gene are MGHRA and YSYEKL. This CDR3 is built from 16 residues. In DNA form, the CDR3 reads TGCGCCAGCAGCCAAGCCCTTGGGGGGCGCACCGGGGAGCTGTTTTTT. It specifies CASSQALGGRTGELFF.

V is TRBV5-1 and J is TRBJ2-7; a possible D gene is TRBD1 (6 bases). The CDR3 length is 15 residues. The V gene lost 4 bases and the J gene lost 3 bases, with 17 bases spanning the gap. Germline CDR1 is SGHRS and CDR2 is YFSETQ. DNA for the CDR3: TGCGCCAGCAGCCCCGCCCCGGGACAACACTACGAGCAGTACTTC. Encoded protein: CASSPAPGQHYEQYF.